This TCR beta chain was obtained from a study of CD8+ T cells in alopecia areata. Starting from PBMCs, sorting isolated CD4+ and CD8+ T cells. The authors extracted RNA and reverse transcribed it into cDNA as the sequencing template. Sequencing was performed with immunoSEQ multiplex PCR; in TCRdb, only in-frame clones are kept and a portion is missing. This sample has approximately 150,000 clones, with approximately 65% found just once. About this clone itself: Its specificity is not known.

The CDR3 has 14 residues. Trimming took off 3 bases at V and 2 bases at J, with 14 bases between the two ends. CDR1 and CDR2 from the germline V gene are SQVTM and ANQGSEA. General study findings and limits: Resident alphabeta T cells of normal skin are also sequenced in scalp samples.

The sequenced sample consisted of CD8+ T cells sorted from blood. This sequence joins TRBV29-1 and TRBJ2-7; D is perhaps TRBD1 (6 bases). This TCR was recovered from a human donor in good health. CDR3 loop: CSVELQDRTYEQYF. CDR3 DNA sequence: TGCAGCGTTGAGCTTCAAGACAGGACCTACGAGCAGTACTTC.